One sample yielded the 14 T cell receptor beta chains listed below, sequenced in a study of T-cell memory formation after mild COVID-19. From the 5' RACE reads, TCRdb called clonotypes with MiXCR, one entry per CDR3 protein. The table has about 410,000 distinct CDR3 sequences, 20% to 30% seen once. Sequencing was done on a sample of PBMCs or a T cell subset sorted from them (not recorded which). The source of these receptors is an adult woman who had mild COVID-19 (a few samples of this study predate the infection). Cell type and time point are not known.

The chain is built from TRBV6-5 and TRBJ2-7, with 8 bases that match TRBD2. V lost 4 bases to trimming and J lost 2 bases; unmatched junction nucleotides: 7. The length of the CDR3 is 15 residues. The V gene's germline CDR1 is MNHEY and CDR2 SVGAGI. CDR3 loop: CASSLLAGSTYEQYF. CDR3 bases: TGTGCCAGCAGTTTATTAGCGGGGTCGACCTACGAGCAGTACTTC.

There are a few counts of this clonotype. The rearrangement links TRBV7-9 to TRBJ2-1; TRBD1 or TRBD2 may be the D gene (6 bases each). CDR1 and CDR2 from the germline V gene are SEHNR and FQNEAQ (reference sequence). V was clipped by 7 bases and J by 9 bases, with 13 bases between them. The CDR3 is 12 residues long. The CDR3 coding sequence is TGTGCCAGCACCCAAGAGGGGGGTGAGCAGTTCTTC. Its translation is CASTQEGGEQFF.

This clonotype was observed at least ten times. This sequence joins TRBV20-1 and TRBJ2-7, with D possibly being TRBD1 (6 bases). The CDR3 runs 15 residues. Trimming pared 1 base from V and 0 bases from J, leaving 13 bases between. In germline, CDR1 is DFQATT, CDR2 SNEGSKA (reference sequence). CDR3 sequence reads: CSARAPGHPSYEQYF. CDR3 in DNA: TGCAGTGCTAGAGCCCCGGGACATCCCTCCTACGAGCAGTACTTC.

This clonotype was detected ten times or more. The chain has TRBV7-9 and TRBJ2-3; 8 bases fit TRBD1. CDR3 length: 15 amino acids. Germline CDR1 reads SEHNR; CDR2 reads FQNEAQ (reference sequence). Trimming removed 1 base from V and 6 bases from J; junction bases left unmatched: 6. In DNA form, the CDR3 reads TGTGCCAGCAGCTTAGGACAGGGGAGAACGGATACGCAGTATTTT. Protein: CASSLGQGRTDTQYF.

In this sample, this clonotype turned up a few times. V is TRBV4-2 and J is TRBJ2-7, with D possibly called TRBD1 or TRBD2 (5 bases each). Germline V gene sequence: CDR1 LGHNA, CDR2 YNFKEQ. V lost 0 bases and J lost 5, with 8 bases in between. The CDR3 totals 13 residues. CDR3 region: CASSQEEGNEQYF. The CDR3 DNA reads TGTGCCAGCAGCCAAGAAGAGGGGAACGAGCAGTACTTC.

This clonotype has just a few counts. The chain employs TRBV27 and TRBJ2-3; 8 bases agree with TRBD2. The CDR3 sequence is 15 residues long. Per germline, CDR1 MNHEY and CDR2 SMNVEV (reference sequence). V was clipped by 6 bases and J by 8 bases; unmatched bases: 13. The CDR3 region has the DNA TGTGCCAGCAGCTCCCCGGAGCGGGGGTTTAGTACGCAGTATTTT. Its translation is CASSSPERGFSTQYF.

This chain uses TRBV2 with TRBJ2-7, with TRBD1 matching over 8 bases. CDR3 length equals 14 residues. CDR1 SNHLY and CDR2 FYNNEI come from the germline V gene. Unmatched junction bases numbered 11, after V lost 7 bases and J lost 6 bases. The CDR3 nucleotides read TGTGCCAGCAACCCGGGACAGGTAGTATTCGAGCAGTACTTC. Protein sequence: CASNPGQVVFEQYF. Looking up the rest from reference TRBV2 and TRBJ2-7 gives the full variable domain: EPEVTQTPSHQVTQMGQEVILRCVPISNHLYFYWYRQILGQKVEFLVSFYNNEISEKSEIFDDQFSVERPDGSNFTLKIRSTKLEDSAMYFCASNPGQVVFEQYFGPGTRLTVT.

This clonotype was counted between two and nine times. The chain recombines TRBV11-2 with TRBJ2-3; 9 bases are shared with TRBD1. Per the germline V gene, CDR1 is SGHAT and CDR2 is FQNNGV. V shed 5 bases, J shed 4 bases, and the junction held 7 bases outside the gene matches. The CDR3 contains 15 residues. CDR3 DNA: TGTGCCAGCAGCCTCGGGGACAGGGCCCCAGATACGCAGTATTTT. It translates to CASSLGDRAPDTQYF.

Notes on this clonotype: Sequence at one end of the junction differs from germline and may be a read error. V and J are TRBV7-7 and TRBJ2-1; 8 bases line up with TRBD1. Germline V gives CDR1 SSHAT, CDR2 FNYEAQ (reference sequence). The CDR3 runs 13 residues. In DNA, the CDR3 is TGTGCTAGCAGCATAGGACAGGGAAGTGAGCAGTTCTTC. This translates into CASSIGQGSEQFF. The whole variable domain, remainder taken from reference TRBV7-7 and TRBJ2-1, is GAGVSQSPRYKVTKRGQDVTLRCDPISSHATLYWYQQALGQGPEFLTYFNYEAQPDKSGLPSDRFSAERPEGSISTLTIQRTEQRDSAMYRCASSIGQGSEQFFGPGTRLTVL.

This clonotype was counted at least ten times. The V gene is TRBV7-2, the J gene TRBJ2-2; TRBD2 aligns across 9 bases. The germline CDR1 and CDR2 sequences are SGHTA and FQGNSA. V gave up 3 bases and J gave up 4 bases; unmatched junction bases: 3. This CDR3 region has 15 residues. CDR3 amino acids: CASSFAGGVTGELFF. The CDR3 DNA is TGTGCCAGCAGCTTCGCGGGAGGGGTCACCGGGGAGCTGTTTTTT.

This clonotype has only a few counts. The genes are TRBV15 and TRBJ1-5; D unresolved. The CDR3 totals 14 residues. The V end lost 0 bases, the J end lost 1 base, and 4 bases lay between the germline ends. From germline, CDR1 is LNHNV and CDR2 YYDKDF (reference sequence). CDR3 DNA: TGTGCCACCAGCAGAGAACGGAGCAATCAGCCCCAGCATTTT. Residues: CATSRERSNQPQHF.

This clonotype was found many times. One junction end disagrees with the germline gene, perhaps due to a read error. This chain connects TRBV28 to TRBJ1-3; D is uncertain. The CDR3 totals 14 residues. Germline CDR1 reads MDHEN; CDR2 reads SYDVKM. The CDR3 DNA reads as TGTGCCACCAGTTTTCGGGGAACTGGAAACACCATATATTTT. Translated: CATSFRGTGNTIYF.

The CDR3 region is CASSQGLAGSYNEQFF. The CDR3 DNA is TGCGCCAGCAGCCAAGGACTAGCGGGGTCCTACAATGAGCAGTTCTTC. The chain joins TRBV4-1 to TRBJ2-1, with 11 bases matching TRBD2. The CDR3 runs 16 residues. V lost 1 base, J lost 1 base, and 0 bases stayed unmatched. Germline CDR1 MGHRA, CDR2 YSYEKL.

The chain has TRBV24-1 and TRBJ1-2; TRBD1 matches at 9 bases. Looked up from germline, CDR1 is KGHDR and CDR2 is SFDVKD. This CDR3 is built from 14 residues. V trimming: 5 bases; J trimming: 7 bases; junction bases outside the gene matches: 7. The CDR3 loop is CATSARDRVVGYTF. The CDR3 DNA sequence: TGTGCCACCAGTGCTAGGGACAGGGTGGTTGGCTACACCTTC.